The T cell receptor (beta chain) under discussion was sequenced for a study of blood T cell repertoires in COVID-19. CDR1 and CDR2 from the germline V gene are KGHSH and LQKENI. There are 14 residues in the CDR3. The V end lost 6 bases, the J end lost 0 bases, and 8 bases lay between the germline ends. As handled by the study authors: Amplified reference gene primers provided the basis for estimating nucleated cell counts. Clones were sequenced by immunoSEQ multiplex PCR, and TCRdb holds only the in-frame ones, with some missing. The V and J calls and clone size come from that table; D and trimming were worked out from the DNA. Altogether around 220,000 clones are present, roughly 84% being singletons, with the ten largest covering roughly 2%.

The chain has TRBV18 and TRBJ1-4; D not resolved. Sequencing was carried out using peripheral blood. This receptor was identified in a middle-aged man with active or convalescent COVID-19. CDR3 bases: TGTGCCAGCTCCCAAGCTCCAACTAATGAAAAACTGTTTTTT. This codes for CASSQAPTNEKLFF.